The rows below give T cell receptor beta chains drawn from one sample of a study of T-cell reconstitution after alpha-beta-depleted transplantation in children. TCRdb ran MiXCR on the PCR reads and lists one entry per CDR3 protein. The repertoire consists of 450,000 to 600,000 distinct CDR3 sequences, with around 16% occurring once and the leading ten covering less than 4%. The starting material was PBMCs from the stem cell graft donor, obtained from the stem cell graft. The receptor source for this set is a human donor who donated a stem cell graft to a child with acute lymphoblastic leukemia. CDR3s include the opening cysteine and the closing phenylalanine or tryptophan. A D gene is named only where the DNA matches it firmly. Clone size, where shown, is once, few, many, or a class for clones that have expanded.

j_call: TRBJ2-5; d_call: -; v_call: TRBV27; clone_size: few; cdr3_nt: TGTGCCAGCAGGCCGGGACGGGGCATGGGGACCCAGTACTTC; cdr3_aa: CASRPGRGMGTQYF
j_call: TRBJ2-5; d_call: -; v_call: TRBV7-3; clone_size: -; cdr3_nt: TGTGCCAGCAGCTTCAGATCGGGCGGCCAAGAGACCCAGTACTTC; cdr3_aa: CASSFRSGGQETQYF
j_call: TRBJ1-4; d_call: -; v_call: TRBV20-1; clone_size: few; cdr3_nt: TGCAGTGCTAGGTCCGGCAGGGAAATAATTGATGGTAATGAAAAACTGTTTTTT; cdr3_aa: CSARSGREIIDGNEKLFF
j_call: TRBJ2-3; d_call: -; v_call: TRBV5-1; clone_size: -; cdr3_nt: TGCGCCAGCAGAAGGTCGCCGGAACGCACAGATACGCAGTATTTT; cdr3_aa: CASRRSPERTDTQYF
j_call: TRBJ2-5; d_call: -; v_call: TRBV6-1; clone_size: -; cdr3_nt: TGTGCCACCCGACCCCAGCAAGAGACCCAGTACTTC; cdr3_aa: CATRPQQETQYF
j_call: TRBJ2-1; d_call: TRBD1; v_call: TRBV5-1; clone_size: -; cdr3_nt: TGCGCCAGCAGCTCAGGACAGGGGGCGCGGAATGAGCAGTTCTTC; cdr3_aa: CASSSGQGARNEQFF
j_call: TRBJ1-1; d_call: -; v_call: TRBV5-1; clone_size: -; cdr3_nt: TGCGCCAGCAAGGCAACCTTGAACACTGAAGCTTTCTTT; cdr3_aa: CASKATLNTEAFF
j_call: TRBJ2-5; d_call: -; v_call: TRBV25-1; clone_size: few; cdr3_nt: TGTGCCAGCAGTGCGGGACCTTCGACCCAGTACTTC; cdr3_aa: CASSAGPSTQYF
j_call: TRBJ1-1; d_call: -; v_call: TRBV7-8; clone_size: -; cdr3_nt: TGTGCCAGCAGCAGTCTCCCAATGGACACTGAAGCTTTCTTT; cdr3_aa: CASSSLPMDTEAFF
j_call: TRBJ2-7; d_call: -; v_call: TRBV25-1; clone_size: few; cdr3_nt: TGTGCCAGCAGTTTCCGGACTCATCTCTACGAGCAGTACTTC; cdr3_aa: CASSFRTHLYEQYF
j_call: TRBJ1-2; d_call: TRBD1; v_call: TRBV5-6; clone_size: -; cdr3_nt: TGTGCCAGCAGCTTTATAGGGACAGATGGCTACACCTTC; cdr3_aa: CASSFIGTDGYTF
j_call: TRBJ1-2; d_call: -; v_call: TRBV20-1; clone_size: few; cdr3_nt: TGCAGTGCTAGACTGAGTTGGGGCGGACAACATAACTATGGCTACACCTTC; cdr3_aa: CSARLSWGGQHNYGYTF
j_call: TRBJ2-7; d_call: TRBD1; v_call: TRBV20-1; clone_size: -; cdr3_nt: TGCAGTGCTAGGAAGGGGGCGCCAAACGAGCAGTACTTC; cdr3_aa: CSARKGAPNEQYF
j_call: TRBJ1-1; d_call: TRBD1; v_call: TRBV9; clone_size: many; cdr3_nt: TGTGCCAGCAGCAAATCCGGGGGACAGGGAGAAGCTTTCTTT; cdr3_aa: CASSKSGGQGEAFF
j_call: TRBJ1-3; d_call: TRBD1; v_call: TRBV5-1; clone_size: -; cdr3_nt: TGCGCCAGCAGCCCCCCCGGACAGGGGTACTCTGGAAACACCATATATTTT; cdr3_aa: CASSPPGQGYSGNTIYF
j_call: TRBJ2-2; d_call: -; v_call: TRBV3-1; clone_size: few; cdr3_nt: TGTGCCAGCAGCCAAGACATTCTGGGTTGGAACACCGGGGAGCTGTTTTTT; cdr3_aa: CASSQDILGWNTGELFF
j_call: TRBJ2-3; d_call: -; v_call: TRBV9; clone_size: -; cdr3_nt: TGTGCCAGCAGCACCGACAGCACAGATACGCAGTATTTT; cdr3_aa: CASSTDSTDTQYF
j_call: TRBJ2-7; d_call: TRBD1; v_call: TRBV12-3/TRBV12-4; clone_size: few; cdr3_nt: TGTGCCAGCAGGTCTAGACAGGGGGCCTACGAGCAGTACTTC; cdr3_aa: CASRSRQGAYEQYF
j_call: TRBJ2-7; d_call: -; v_call: TRBV5-1; clone_size: -; cdr3_nt: TGCGCCAGCAGCGTGGGGACCTACGAGCAGTACTTC; cdr3_aa: CASSVGTYEQYF
j_call: TRBJ2-3; d_call: TRBD2; v_call: TRBV10-3; clone_size: few; cdr3_nt: TGTGCCATCAGCGGGACTAGCGGTATAGATACGCAGTATTTT; cdr3_aa: CAISGTSGIDTQYF
j_call: TRBJ2-7; d_call: TRBD2; v_call: TRBV6-1; clone_size: few; cdr3_nt: TGTGCCAGCAGTCCGACTAGCGGGAGGGCCTCGTCCTACGAGCAGTACTTC; cdr3_aa: CASSPTSGRASSYEQYF
j_call: TRBJ2-5; d_call: TRBD2; v_call: TRBV6-2/TRBV6-3; clone_size: -; cdr3_nt: TGTGCCAGCAGTCCCCAAGCGGGAGGAAAAGAGACCCAGTACTTC; cdr3_aa: CASSPQAGGKETQYF
j_call: TRBJ2-2; d_call: TRBD1; v_call: TRBV15; clone_size: -; cdr3_nt: TGTGCCACCAGCGGACAGGGAGCCACCGGGGAGCTGTTTTTT; cdr3_aa: CATSGQGATGELFF
j_call: TRBJ1-1; d_call: -; v_call: TRBV6-1; clone_size: -; cdr3_nt: TGTGCCAGCAGTGCCGGGACAATTCTTCGGACTGAAGCTTTCTTT; cdr3_aa: CASSAGTILRTEAFF
j_call: TRBJ2-7; d_call: -; v_call: TRBV4-1; clone_size: few; cdr3_nt: TGCGCCAGCAGCCAAGAGACGAGGGCGAGCTCCTACGAGCAGTACTTC; cdr3_aa: CASSQETRASSYEQYF
j_call: TRBJ2-7; d_call: TRBD1; v_call: TRBV6-5; clone_size: few; cdr3_nt: TGTGCCAGCAGTTTCAAGGACAGGATTTCCTACGAGCAGTACTTC; cdr3_aa: CASSFKDRISYEQYF
j_call: TRBJ2-1; d_call: -; v_call: TRBV12-3/TRBV12-4; clone_size: -; cdr3_nt: TGTGCCAGCACTCCCGGGGGCAGCAGCTCCTACAATGAGCAGTTCTTC; cdr3_aa: CASTPGGSSSYNEQFF
j_call: TRBJ2-7; d_call: -; v_call: TRBV12-3/TRBV12-4; clone_size: few; cdr3_nt: TGTGCCAGCAGTGAAGACACCTACGAGCAGTACTTC; cdr3_aa: CASSEDTYEQYF
j_call: TRBJ2-1; d_call: TRBD2; v_call: TRBV6-1; clone_size: -; cdr3_nt: TGTGCCAGCGGACTAGCGGGAAGTAGAGCCTACAATGAGCAGTTCTTC; cdr3_aa: CASGLAGSRAYNEQFF
j_call: TRBJ1-2; d_call: -; v_call: TRBV5-1; clone_size: many; cdr3_nt: TGCGCCAGCAGCTTGGTCGGACAGCCGTCTAACTATGGCTACACCTTC; cdr3_aa: CASSLVGQPSNYGYTF
j_call: TRBJ2-1; d_call: TRBD2; v_call: TRBV29-1; clone_size: -; cdr3_nt: TGCAGCGTTGAAGCTGGGCGGGAGCCTAATGAGCAGTTCTTC; cdr3_aa: CSVEAGREPNEQFF
j_call: TRBJ1-4; d_call: -; v_call: TRBV20-1; clone_size: few; cdr3_nt: TGCAGTGCTATACTAGGGGATATTGCAACTAATGAAAAACTGTTTTTT; cdr3_aa: CSAILGDIATNEKLFF
j_call: TRBJ2-1; d_call: TRBD2; v_call: TRBV11-2; clone_size: few; cdr3_nt: TGTGCCAGCAGCTTTGGCGGGAGGGAGTTCTTC; cdr3_aa: CASSFGGREFF
j_call: TRBJ1-1; d_call: -; v_call: TRBV3-1; clone_size: few; cdr3_nt: TGTGCCAGCAGCCAAGGGGCTGGGGGCCATACTGAAGCTTTCTTT; cdr3_aa: CASSQGAGGHTEAFF
j_call: TRBJ2-2; d_call: -; v_call: TRBV4-1; clone_size: -; cdr3_nt: TGCGCCAGCAGCCAAGCTAGCAGCAGGGAGCTGTTTTTT; cdr3_aa: CASSQASSRELFF
j_call: TRBJ2-1; d_call: TRBD1; v_call: TRBV12-5; clone_size: -; cdr3_nt: TGTGCTAGTGGTGCCGGGACAGGGGCCTACAATGAGCAGTTCTTC; cdr3_aa: CASGAGTGAYNEQFF
j_call: TRBJ1-6; d_call: TRBD1; v_call: TRBV12-3/TRBV12-4; clone_size: few; cdr3_nt: TGTGCCAGCAGTTTGACAGGGGCATATTCACCCCTCCACTTT; cdr3_aa: CASSLTGAYSPLHF
j_call: TRBJ2-5; d_call: -; v_call: TRBV20-1; clone_size: few; cdr3_nt: TGCAGTGCTAGAGATGGGGAACGCGCCTTCCAAGAGACCCAGTACTTC; cdr3_aa: CSARDGERAFQETQYF
j_call: TRBJ1-2; d_call: TRBD1; v_call: TRBV3-1; clone_size: -; cdr3_nt: TGTGCCAGCAGCCACTCCCAGACAGGGGGTTTCTATGGCTACACCTTC; cdr3_aa: CASSHSQTGGFYGYTF
j_call: TRBJ1-5; d_call: -; v_call: TRBV7-8; clone_size: few; cdr3_nt: TGTGCCAGCAGCTTAGACCCCCGACAGGAAAATCAGCCCCAGCATTTT; cdr3_aa: CASSLDPRQENQPQHF
j_call: TRBJ2-7; d_call: -; v_call: TRBV20-1; clone_size: -; cdr3_nt: TGCAGTGCTAGTCCCCGGGAGGAGCAGTACTTC; cdr3_aa: CSASPREEQYF
j_call: TRBJ1-3; d_call: -; v_call: TRBV3-1; clone_size: -; cdr3_nt: TGTGCCAGCTCGGTCCTACACTCTGGAAACACCATATATTTT; cdr3_aa: CASSVLHSGNTIYF
j_call: TRBJ1-2; d_call: -; v_call: TRBV29-1; clone_size: once; cdr3_nt: TGCAGCGTGGGAAACACCGGCTATGGCTACACCTTC; cdr3_aa: CSVGNTGYGYTF
j_call: TRBJ2-1; d_call: TRBD2; v_call: TRBV6-5; clone_size: -; cdr3_nt: TGTGCCAGCAGTTACTCGACACTAGCGCTCACCTACAATGAGCAGTTCTTC; cdr3_aa: CASSYSTLALTYNEQFF
j_call: TRBJ2-7; d_call: -; v_call: TRBV4-1; clone_size: -; cdr3_nt: TGCGCCAGCAGCCAAGAGTCCCGCGGGATCCTCGAGCAGTACTTC; cdr3_aa: CASSQESRGILEQYF
j_call: TRBJ1-1; d_call: -; v_call: TRBV5-1; clone_size: few; cdr3_nt: TGCGCCAGCGGGCGGGTCGGGTCGACTGAAGCTTTCTTT; cdr3_aa: CASGRVGSTEAFF
j_call: TRBJ2-1; d_call: -; v_call: TRBV20-1; clone_size: -; cdr3_nt: TGCAGTGCTAGTCTTCAGGATCGTCCCTACAATGAGCAGTTCTTC; cdr3_aa: CSASLQDRPYNEQFF
j_call: TRBJ1-1; d_call: -; v_call: TRBV5-1; clone_size: -; cdr3_nt: TGCGCCAGCAGCTTAAATAGTCTGCGTACTGAAGCTTTCTTT; cdr3_aa: CASSLNSLRTEAFF
j_call: TRBJ1-2; d_call: -; v_call: TRBV24-1; clone_size: -; cdr3_nt: TGTGCCACCAGTGACCCCAAGGATAACTATGGCTACACCTTC; cdr3_aa: CATSDPKDNYGYTF
j_call: TRBJ1-5; d_call: -; v_call: TRBV25-1; clone_size: -; cdr3_nt: TGTGCCAGCAGTGAATCTCGGGGGCTCAATCAGCCCCAGCATTTT; cdr3_aa: CASSESRGLNQPQHF
j_call: TRBJ1-1; d_call: -; v_call: TRBV9; clone_size: -; cdr3_nt: TGTGCCAGCAGCCCCGAGGTGGGTTTTATCGGAGGTTTTTCTGAAGCTTTCTTT; cdr3_aa: CASSPEVGFIGGFSEAFF
j_call: TRBJ2-2; d_call: -; v_call: TRBV5-1; clone_size: -; cdr3_nt: TGCGCCAGCAGGAGGGAGAACACCGGGGAGCTGTTTTTT; cdr3_aa: CASRRENTGELFF
j_call: TRBJ2-7; d_call: TRBD2; v_call: TRBV5-1; clone_size: few; cdr3_nt: TGCGCCAGCAGCTTGTTTAACCTAGCGGGAGTCTACTATCAAAACGCCTACGAGCAGTACTTC; cdr3_aa: CASSLFNLAGVYYQNAYEQYF
j_call: TRBJ2-3; d_call: -; v_call: TRBV7-2; clone_size: few; cdr3_nt: TGTGCCAGCAGCTTAACGACTGGGGGCACAGATACGCAGTATTTT; cdr3_aa: CASSLTTGGTDTQYF
j_call: TRBJ2-5; d_call: TRBD1; v_call: TRBV29-1; clone_size: few; cdr3_nt: TGCAGCGTTGAAGATGCTCCCAGGGGGCGCAGTCAAGAGACCCAGTACTTC; cdr3_aa: CSVEDAPRGRSQETQYF
j_call: TRBJ1-6; d_call: -; v_call: TRBV18; clone_size: few; cdr3_nt: TGTGCCAGCTCACGCGAAAATAGTCGGGGGAATTCACCCCTCCACTTT; cdr3_aa: CASSRENSRGNSPLHF
j_call: TRBJ1-1; d_call: TRBD1; v_call: TRBV20-1; clone_size: -; cdr3_nt: TGCAGTGCCTTCTCGGGACAGGGTAGAGAAGCTTTCTTT; cdr3_aa: CSAFSGQGREAFF